Below are 5 T cell receptor beta chains sequenced from a single sample in a study of shared clonotypes between healthy human individuals. Libraries were prepared by immunoSEQ multiplex PCR; TCRdb keeps only in-frame clonotypes and omits some of them. The sample has around 2,000,000 clones, roughly 91% seen once. The naive CD8 fraction comprised CD45RO-negative cells positively selected for CCR7 and excluded terminally differentiated effector memory CD45RA+ cells. Material for sequencing was naive CD8+ T cells from PBMCs. The source of these receptors is a man younger than 35 in good health. Some clones in this sample may be carry-over from other donors' samples.

J is TRBJ2-7 and V is TRBV29-1; tentative D call: TRBD2 (6 bases). The CDR3 has 15 amino acids. V dropped 0 bases and J dropped 2 bases, with 14 bases sitting between them. The germline gives CDR1 SQVTM, CDR2 ANQGSEA. CDR3 region: CSVEDRQGLAYEQYF. The CDR3, as DNA: TGCAGCGTTGAAGATCGGCAGGGACTCGCCTACGAGCAGTACTTC.

This rearrangement joins TRBV6-5 to TRBJ1-2; D is unresolved. The V gene's germline CDR1 is MNHEY and CDR2 SVGAGI. This CDR3 comprises 13 residues. The germline V and J ends were trimmed by 4 bases and 13 bases, with 19 bases remaining between them. The CDR3 bases are TGTGCCAGCAGTTCCGGAGGTCTCCTCGCTCGCACCTTC. It yields the protein CASSSGGLLARTF.

This sequence joins TRBV19 and TRBJ1-1, with 8 positions matching TRBD1. Germline CDR1 reads LNHDA; CDR2 reads SQIVND (reference sequence). The CDR3 extends over 16 amino acids. V lost 3 bases to trimming and J lost 0 bases; unmatched junction nucleotides: 6. The CDR3, as DNA: TGTGCCAGTAGTATGACAGGGGTCCACATGAACACTGAAGCTTTCTTT. Its translation: CASSMTGVHMNTEAFF.

The chain has TRBV7-9 and TRBJ2-1; D might be TRBD2 (6 bases). The CDR3 runs 13 residues. Trimming took 1 base from V and 11 from J, leaving 12 bases between them. Germline V gene data show CDR1 as SEHNR and CDR2 as FQNEAQ (reference sequence). CDR3: CASSLGGVLKQFF. In DNA form, the CDR3 reads TGTGCCAGCAGCTTAGGGGGGGTACTCAAGCAGTTCTTC. The whole variable domain, remainder taken from reference TRBV7-9 and TRBJ2-1, is DTGVSQNPRHKITKRGQNVTFRCDPISEHNRLYWYRQTLGQGPEFLTYFQNEAQLEKSRLLSDRFSAERPKGSFSTLEIQRTEQGDSAMYLCASSLGGVLKQFFGPGTRLTVL.

The chain recombines TRBV7-9 with TRBJ2-7, with a tentative D call TRBD1 (6 bases). The CDR3 consists of 12 residues. V lost 6 bases and J 5 bases, leaving 11 bases between the germline ends. The germline gives CDR1 SEHNR, CDR2 FQNEAQ (reference sequence). As DNA, the CDR3 is TGTGCCAGCAGACGCCAGGGGAACGAGCAGTACTTC. Translated: CASRRQGNEQYF.